These T cell receptor beta chains were read from a single sample in a study of T cell changes during pregnancy in multiple sclerosis. Assay used: immunoSEQ multiplex PCR; TCRdb lists only in-frame clones, some missing. Here the sample spans tens of thousands of clones, about 92% being singletons. Source: peripheral blood, taken in the third trimester of pregnancy. All receptors come from a female donor in good health, enrolled as a control in a pregnancy study. The CDR3 runs from the conserved cysteine through the conserved F or W. The D gene is left open where the match is weak. Only part of the rows carry a size: once, few, many, or a class if the clone is expanded.

clone_size | j_call | v_call | d_call | cdr3_nt | cdr3_aa
once | TRBJ1-5 | TRBV9 | - | TGTGCCAGCAGCGCAGGGCAGCCCCAGCATTTT | CASSAGQPQHF
- | TRBJ1-2 | TRBV25-1 | - | TGTGCCAGCAGTGAATATTGGCAGGAAGGGAGACATGGCTACACCTTC | CASSEYWQEGRHGYTF
- | TRBJ2-5 | TRBV28 | TRBD1 | TGTGCCAGCATCGAAAGGGGGCGTTGGGAGACCCAGTACTTC | CASIERGRWETQYF
- | TRBJ2-1 | TRBV11-2 | TRBD2 | TGTGCCAGCAGCACTGTGGGACTAGCGGGATGGAATGAGCAGTTCTTC | CASSTVGLAGWNEQFF
- | TRBJ2-7 | TRBV29-1 | - | TGCAGCGTTGTCGAGGGTCTGGCGGGCTACGAGCAGTACTTC | CSVVEGLAGYEQYF
- | TRBJ2-7 | TRBV27 | - | TGTGCCAGCAGTTCAAAGACTAGATACGAGCAGTACTTC | CASSSKTRYEQYF
few | TRBJ1-5 | TRBV19 | - | TGTGCCAGTAGTTGGACGGGCCGGGGATTTCAGCCCCAGCATTTT | CASSWTGRGFQPQHF
- | TRBJ1-2 | TRBV18 | TRBD1 | TGTGCCAGCTCAACTACACAGGGGGACTATGGCTACACCTTC | CASSTTQGDYGYTF
- | TRBJ2-7 | TRBV15 | TRBD1 | TGTGCCACCAGCAGAGATGGTTGGGGACAGTACGTAGAGCAGTACTTC | CATSRDGWGQYVEQYF
- | TRBJ2-1 | TRBV18 | - | TGTGCCAGCTCACCACCTAGACAGCGCTACAATGAGCAGTTCTTC | CASSPPRQRYNEQFF
- | TRBJ2-1 | TRBV7-2 | TRBD2 | TGTGCCAGCAGCTTGGGACTAGCAGGTGTTGAGCAGTTCTTC | CASSLGLAGVEQFF
- | TRBJ1-2 | TRBV6-1 | - | TGTGCCAGCAGGTCAGAAGTCTATGGCTACACCTTC | CASRSEVYGYTF
few | TRBJ1-1 | TRBV30 | - | TGTGCCTGGAGGGCAGGACAGAGGGACACTGAAGCTTTCTTT | CAWRAGQRDTEAFF
- | TRBJ2-5 | TRBV2 | TRBD1 | TGTGCCACCAACAGGGGGCGCAGGTCAATTAGAGAGACCCAGTACTTC | CATNRGRRSIRETQYF
- | TRBJ1-2 | TRBV7-9 | - | TGTGCCAGCAGCCTGGCCCCAGGCGCTGGCTACACCTTC | CASSLAPGAGYTF
- | TRBJ2-3 | TRBV5-6 | - | TGTGCCAGCAGCTTGGGTGACGACGCATCTGGGCGCACAGATACGCAGTATTTT | CASSLGDDASGRTDTQYF
once | TRBJ2-7 | TRBV6-6 | TRBD1 | TGTGCCAGCAGCTTCGAAACAGGGGTTACCTACGAGCAGTACTTC | CASSFETGVTYEQYF
- | TRBJ1-6 | TRBV11-2 | - | TGTGCCAGCAGCCAAGCGGGGGTCGGCAATTCACCCCTCCACTTT | CASSQAGVGNSPLHF
- | TRBJ2-7 | TRBV2 | - | TGTGCCAGCAGTCGTTACAGGAGCTCCTACGAGCAGTACTTC | CASSRYRSSYEQYF
- | TRBJ2-7 | TRBV6-1 | TRBD2 | TGTGCCAGCAGTGAAATGGGGGGGAGGGCCTACGAGCAGTACTTC | CASSEMGGRAYEQYF
- | TRBJ1-5 | TRBV9 | - | TGTGCCAGCAGCCCAAATACAGGTTCGAATCAGCCCCAGCATTTT | CASSPNTGSNQPQHF
- | TRBJ2-1 | TRBV30 | - | TGTGCCTGGAGTGTACAGGCCGGGTCCGCCGAGCAGTTCTTC | CAWSVQAGSAEQFF
- | TRBJ2-7 | TRBV19 | TRBD2 | TGTGCCAGTAGTATAGCCTCCCGGACTAGCGGGAGCTCCTACGAGCAGTACTTC | CASSIASRTSGSSYEQYF
- | TRBJ2-3 | TRBV19 | TRBD1 | TGTGCCAGTAGTATGGACAGGGTGAGTCCAGATACGCAGTATTTT | CASSMDRVSPDTQYF
- | TRBJ1-5 | TRBV6-5 | - | TGTGCCAGCAGTTACGGCCGGGAGAGGGCTCAGCCCCAGCATTTT | CASSYGRERAQPQHF
- | TRBJ1-3 | TRBV5-5 | - | TGTGCCAGCAGCTTGCAAGTGGCAATGCTTGGAGGTGGAAACACCATATATTTT | CASSLQVAMLGGGNTIYF
once | TRBJ1-3 | TRBV18 | - | TGTGCCAGCTCCCCCGAGGGAACTGGAAACACCATATATTTT | CASSPEGTGNTIYF
- | TRBJ2-1 | TRBV5-6 | - | TGTGCCAGCAGCTTGGATGCTAGGCGGGAGCAGTTCTTC | CASSLDARREQFF
once | TRBJ2-3 | TRBV7-9 | TRBD2 | TGTGCCAGCAGCTTAGGTGGCGGGGGGACGGATACGCAGTATTTT | CASSLGGGGTDTQYF
- | TRBJ2-3 | TRBV7-6 | TRBD2 | TGTGCCAGCAGCTTAGAAATTTCTAGCGGGCGGGGGACAGATACGCAGTATTTT | CASSLEISSGRGTDTQYF
- | TRBJ1-5 | TRBV28 | TRBD1 | TGTGCCAGCAGTTCCCCGACAGGGTATAGCAATCAGCCCCAGCATTTT | CASSSPTGYSNQPQHF
- | TRBJ1-2 | TRBV5-1 | TRBD1 | TGCGCCAGCAGCTGGTTAGGGACAGGGGGCGAAGGCTACACCTTC | CASSWLGTGGEGYTF
- | TRBJ2-1 | TRBV2 | TRBD2 | TGTGCCAGCGAACTAGCGGGGAACAATGAGCAGTTCTTC | CASELAGNNEQFF
- | TRBJ1-1 | TRBV6-5 | TRBD1 | TGTGCCAGCAGTTACTCGAAGGGGGCAAATACTGAAGCTTTCTTT | CASSYSKGANTEAFF
once | TRBJ1-1 | TRBV30 | - | TGTGCCTGGAGTGTAGGGGTGGGGGCTTTCTTT | CAWSVGVGAFF
- | TRBJ2-2 | TRBV11-3 | TRBD2 | TGTGCCAGCAGCTTAGATGGGACTAGCGGGGTCACCGGGGAGCTGTTTTTT | CASSLDGTSGVTGELFF
- | TRBJ2-2 | TRBV7-2 | - | TGTGCCAGCAGCCCTGGGAGCACGGCAACCGGGGAGCTGTTTTTT | CASSPGSTATGELFF
- | TRBJ1-2 | TRBV19 | - | TGTGCCAGTAGTATGGGCAGGTCCTACTATGGCTACACCTTC | CASSMGRSYYGYTF
- | TRBJ2-3 | TRBV11-3 | - | TGTGCCAGCAGTAGAGGGGATACGCAGTATTTT | CASSRGDTQYF
- | TRBJ2-3 | TRBV4-2 | TRBD2 | TGTGCCAGCAGCCAAGGACTAGCGGTAGACACAGATACGCAGTATTTT | CASSQGLAVDTDTQYF
once | TRBJ2-5 | TRBV6-6 | - | TGTGCCAGCAGAGAACAGGGATGGGAGACCCAGTACTTC | CASREQGWETQYF
- | TRBJ1-2 | TRBV7-2 | - | TGTGCCAGCAGCTTCCGGCTAGGGGATGGCTACACCTTC | CASSFRLGDGYTF
- | TRBJ1-1 | TRBV2 | - | TGTGCCAGCAGAGGGGGGGGCACTGAAGCTTTCTTT | CASRGGGTEAFF
- | TRBJ1-1 | TRBV7-8 | - | TGTGCCAGCAGCTCCAGGTTGAACACTGAAGCTTTCTTT | CASSSRLNTEAFF
- | TRBJ2-7 | TRBV29-1 | TRBD1 | TGCAGCGGCCGGGACAGTTCCTACGAGCAGTACTTC | CSGRDSSYEQYF
- | TRBJ1-5 | TRBV27 | - | TGTGCCAGCAGTGCTTCCAGGGGTCCCCAGCATTTT | CASSASRGPQHF
- | TRBJ2-3 | TRBV7-9 | - | TGTGCCAGTCAGCCTAGTCAAAGTGGAGATACGCAGTATTTT | CASQPSQSGDTQYF
- | TRBJ2-1 | TRBV9 | TRBD2 | TGTGCCAGCAGCGTAGCTAGCGGGGGGATCCCCGCCAAGCAGTTCTTC | CASSVASGGIPAKQFF
- | TRBJ1-2 | TRBV6-5 | TRBD1 | TGTGCCAGCAGTCGACAGGGGGCGGCTGGCTACACCTTC | CASSRQGAAGYTF
- | TRBJ2-1 | TRBV7-2 | - | TGTGCCAGCAGCTTAAGACCGGGGTCGGGGTATGAGCAGTTCTTC | CASSLRPGSGYEQFF
- | TRBJ2-7 | TRBV11-2 | TRBD1 | TGTGCCAGCAGCTTATGGTCGGGACAGGGCTACGAGGAGCAGTACTTC | CASSLWSGQGYEEQYF
- | TRBJ1-3 | TRBV4-3 | - | TGCGCCAGCAGCCAAGACGCGGGGACGAATGGAAACACCATATATTTT | CASSQDAGTNGNTIYF
- | TRBJ2-3 | TRBV7-9 | TRBD2 | TGTGCCAGCAGCTTATCCGCGGGAGGTACAGATACGCAGTATTTT | CASSLSAGGTDTQYF